Shown below are 23 T cell receptor beta chains from a single sample sequenced in a study of PD-1 blockade in classical Hodgkin lymphoma. Measured with immunoSEQ multiplex PCR; TCRdb has only the in-frame clones, and not every one. The repertoire consists of 20,000 to 25,000 clones, with around 82% occurring once and the leading ten covering about a sixth. The patients all showed relapse after autologous stem cell transplantation, while their brentuximab vedotin exposure varied. The sequencing used peripheral blood mononuclear cells (PBMCs), collected before the second cycle of nivolumab. Receptors originate from a human donor with classical Hodgkin lymphoma.

This clone has more than one count but fewer than ten. The chain is built from TRBV2 and TRBJ2-7; 13 nucleotides align to TRBD2. There are 16 residues in the CDR3. Germline V gives CDR1 SNHLY, CDR2 FYNNEI. V was clipped by 5 bases and J by 4 bases; unmatched bases: 8. CDR3 amino acids: CASSPRLAGGMYEQYF. Here the CDR3 DNA reads TGTGCCAGCAGTCCGAGACTAGCGGGAGGTATGTACGAGCAGTACTTC.

V and J are TRBV11-2 and TRBJ2-7, with a weak D call TRBD2 (6 bases). The CDR3 totals 13 residues. Between the trimmed V and J ends, which lost 5 bases and 6 bases, there was a span of 14 bases. Germline V gene sequence: CDR1 SGHAT, CDR2 FQNNGV. The CDR3 here is CASSPRAGREQYF. The DNA for the CDR3 is TGTGCCAGCAGCCCCCGCGCGGGGCGCGAGCAGTACTTC.

This clone was seen once. This chain joins TRBV18 and TRBJ2-5, with TRBD2 identical over 9 bases. This CDR3 is built from 15 residues. Germline assignment: CDR1 KGHSH and CDR2 LQKENI. Germline trimming cut 3 bases from V and 4 bases from J; bases unmatched to any gene: 6. The CDR3 sequence is CASSPAGGFRETQYF. DNA of the CDR3: TGTGCCAGCTCACCCGCGGGAGGGTTTCGAGAGACCCAGTACTTC.

This clone was detected once. This chain connects TRBV6-6 to TRBJ2-3; tentatively, D is TRBD2 (5 bases). The CDR3 runs 16 residues. V was clipped by 5 bases and J by 6 bases, with 21 bases between them. The germline gives CDR1 MNHNY, CDR2 SVGAGI (reference sequence). CDR3 nucleotide sequence: TGTGCCAGCAGTCCCCGGCGGGTCAGTCTAGTGGATACGCAGTATTTT. Its protein product is CASSPRRVSLVDTQYF.

The V gene is TRBV9, the J gene TRBJ2-1, with D possibly being TRBD2 (5 bases). CDR1 is SGDLS, CDR2 YYNGEE, per germline. V lost 0 bases, J lost 7 bases, and 17 bases lay in between. The length of the CDR3 is 16 residues. CDR3 sequence: CASSVVGGAAPNEQFF. CDR3 coding DNA: TGTGCCAGCAGCGTAGTCGGAGGAGCGGCGCCGAATGAGCAGTTCTTC.

This chain links TRBV18 with TRBJ1-2; D gene uncertain. V was shortened by 3 bases and J by 7 bases, with 15 bases between the two germline ends. Germline V CDR1 and CDR2: KGHSH, LQKENI. The CDR3 totals 14 residues. This CDR3 reads CASSPWSLSPGYTF. CDR3 DNA: TGTGCCAGCTCACCGTGGAGCCTCAGCCCTGGCTACACCTTC.

This chain joins TRBV7-7 and TRBJ2-1; 10 positions agree with TRBD2. The trim removed 3 bases at V and 8 bases at J, leaving 7 bases unmatched. Looked up from germline, CDR1 is SSHAT and CDR2 is FNYEAQ (reference sequence). The CDR3 runs 15 residues. CDR3 protein: CASSFGLAGVDEQFF. The CDR3, as DNA: TGTGCCAGCAGCTTTGGGCTAGCGGGAGTGGATGAGCAGTTCTTC.

As for this clone: The same CDR3 can be traced to other DNA sequences in this sample. The J gene is TRBJ1-1, the V gene TRBV28; no clear D. This CDR3 spans 11 amino acids. Trimming cost V 6 bases and J 2 bases, with 4 bases left between them. Germline V gene data show CDR1 as MDHEN and CDR2 as SYDVKM. CDR3 sequence: CASRLNTEAFF. The CDR3 DNA sequence: TGTGCCAGCAGATTAAACACTGAAGCTTTCTTT. Filled out from reference TRBV28 and TRBJ1-1, the complete variable domain reads DVKVTQSSRYLVKRTGEKVFLECVQDMDHENMFWYRQDPGLGLRLIYFSYDVKMKEKGDIPEGYSVSREKKERFSLILESASTNQTSMYLCASRLNTEAFFGQGTRLTVV.

For the CDR3, the DNA is TGTGCCAGCAGCCAACGGGTAGAGCTAAATGGCTACACCTTC. Protein: CASSQRVELNGYTF. This chain connects TRBV2 to TRBJ1-2; D not resolved. Between the trimmed V and J ends, which lost 6 bases and 6 bases, there was a span of 17 bases. The CDR3 is made up of 14 amino acids. CDR1 and CDR2 (germline): SNHLY, FYNNEI.

This chain connects TRBV7-6 to TRBJ2-2; unclear D gene. The V end was cut by 0 bases, the J end by 4 bases, with 9 bases between. The V gene's germline CDR1 is SGHVS and CDR2 FNYEAQ. This CDR3 comprises 15 residues. The CDR3 protein is CASSLAASATGELFF. The CDR3 nucleotides read TGTGCCAGCAGCTTAGCTGCCAGCGCCACCGGGGAGCTGTTTTTT.

The chain couples TRBV28 to TRBJ2-3; D not resolved. The length of the CDR3 is 15 residues. The germline V and J ends were trimmed by 7 bases and 0 bases, with 14 bases remaining between them. From germline, CDR1 is MDHEN and CDR2 SYDVKM. The CDR3 region is CASIPPGGSTDTQYF. CDR3 coding DNA: TGTGCCAGCATCCCACCAGGCGGCAGCACAGATACGCAGTATTTT.

The chain joins TRBV6-6 to TRBJ1-5; D is possibly TRBD1 (5 bases). Trimming pared 10 bases from V and 2 bases from J, leaving 15 bases between. Germline V gene data show CDR1 as MNHNY and CDR2 as SVGAGI (reference sequence). The CDR3 has 14 amino acids. CDR3 in amino acids: CAIRGGAGNQPQHF. CDR3 DNA: TGTGCCATCCGAGGAGGGGCCGGCAATCAGCCCCAGCATTTT.

The rearrangement uses TRBV9 and TRBJ2-5, with D perhaps matching TRBD2 (6 bases). CDR3 length equals 16 residues. V lost 2 bases and J lost 2, with 16 bases in between. Germline CDR1 and CDR2: SGDLS and YYNGEE. The CDR3 sequence: CASSVGSGGLQETQYF. The CDR3 nucleotides read TGTGCCAGCAGCGTTGGATCCGGGGGACTGCAAGAGACCCAGTACTTC.

Notes on this clone: Other nucleotide sequences in the sample specify the same CDR3. In DNA, the CDR3 is TGTGCCAGCAGTTCGGGGCAGGGGAGAAGCACAGATACGCAGTATTTT. It encodes CASSSGQGRSTDTQYF. This chain joins TRBV28 and TRBJ2-3, with D possibly matching TRBD1 (6 bases). Germline V CDR1 and CDR2: MDHEN, SYDVKM. The ends were cut back, 4 bases at V and 0 bases at J, with 14 bases in the middle. The CDR3 totals 16 residues. Full variable domain (missing parts from reference TRBV28 and TRBJ2-3): DVKVTQSSRYLVKRTGEKVFLECVQDMDHENMFWYRQDPGLGLRLIYFSYDVKMKEKGDIPEGYSVSREKKERFSLILESASTNQTSMYLCASSSGQGRSTDTQYFGPGTRLTVL.

Points on this clone: An end of the junction differs from the germline gene, which may be a read error. The CDR3 loop reads CAISEGGLASFF. CDR3 nucleotides: TGTGCCATCAGTGAGGGCGGTCTAGCCAGTTTCTTC. The V call is TRBV10-3, the J call TRBJ2-7; the D gene is possibly TRBD2 (5 bases). Per germline, CDR1 ENHRY and CDR2 SYGVKD. The CDR3 runs to 12 residues.

This clone was seen a few times. This chain links TRBV5-6 with TRBJ2-4; 14 positions agree with TRBD2. Germline V gives CDR1 SGHDT, CDR2 YYEEEE. This CDR3 region has 19 residues. The trim removed 3 bases at V and 1 base at J, leaving 9 bases unmatched. In nucleotides, the CDR3 is TGTGCCAGCAGCTCGTCGACTAGCGGGAGGGCTCTGGCCAAAAACATTCAGTACTTC. Translating gives CASSSSTSGRALAKNIQYF.

J is TRBJ2-2 and V is TRBV29-1; 11 nucleotides align to TRBD1. CDR1 SQVTM and CDR2 ANQGSEA come from the germline V gene. J was trimmed by 4 bases and V by 7 bases; bases with no gene match: 5. The CDR3 has 14 amino acids. The CDR3 spells CSGGTGGITGELFF. CDR3 in DNA: TGCAGCGGAGGGACAGGGGGAATCACCGGGGAGCTGTTTTTT.

The chain employs TRBV19 and TRBJ2-6; the D call may be TRBD1 or TRBD2 (5 bases each). Germline V CDR1 and CDR2: LNHDA, SQIVND (reference sequence). CDR3 length: 18 amino acids. The V end was cut by 5 bases, the J end by 0 bases, with 17 bases between. CDR3 amino acids: CASSLIKGTLSGANVLTF. The DNA of the CDR3 is TGTGCCAGTAGTTTAATAAAAGGGACCCTCTCTGGGGCCAACGTCCTGACTTTC.

This clone was recorded only once. The chain uses TRBV4-1 and TRBJ1-4; D is perhaps TRBD1 (5 bases). There are 15 residues in the CDR3. V was clipped by 1 base and J by 8 bases, with 14 bases between them. Germline V gives CDR1 MGHRA, CDR2 YSYEKL. In DNA form, the CDR3 reads TGCGCCAGCAGCCAAGCGAGTCAGGGAGGGGAAAAACTGTTTTTT. It specifies CASSQASQGGEKLFF.

The V and J genes are TRBV5-1 and TRBJ2-1, with TRBD1 identical over 8 bases. Per the germline V gene, CDR1 is SGHRS and CDR2 is YFSETQ. The ends lost 5 bases at V and 8 bases at J; junction bases unmatched: 6. The CDR3 contains 13 residues. The CDR3 protein is CASSPLQGDEQFF. The CDR3 bases are TGCGCCAGCAGTCCTTTACAGGGGGATGAGCAGTTCTTC.

The V and J genes are TRBV2 and TRBJ2-2; the D gene is possibly TRBD2 (6 bases). CDR3 length: 13 residues. Germline-derived CDR1 and CDR2 are SNHLY and FYNNEI. The V gene lost 7 bases and the J gene lost 4 bases, with 10 bases spanning the gap. The CDR3 sequence: CASTREATGELFF. In nucleotides, the CDR3 is TGTGCCAGCACCAGGGAGGCCACCGGGGAGCTGTTTTTT.

The chain combines TRBV19 with TRBJ2-3; 9 bases align to TRBD2. Per germline, CDR1 LNHDA and CDR2 SQIVND (reference sequence). With 1 base clipped from V and 3 bases from J, the junction kept 8 bases outside the gene matches. The CDR3 spans 17 residues. The CDR3 sequence is CASSIVPRLAATDTQYF. The CDR3 DNA sequence: TGTGCCAGTAGTATAGTTCCGAGACTAGCGGCGACAGATACGCAGTATTTT. Full variable domain (outside the CDR3, taken from reference TRBV19 and TRBJ2-3): DGGITQSPKYLFRKEGQNVTLSCEQNLNHDAMYWYRQDPGQGLRLIYYSQIVNDFQKGDIAEGYSVSREKKESFPLTVTSAQKNPTAFYLCASSIVPRLAATDTQYFGPGTRLTVL.

The chain recombines TRBV5-5 with TRBJ2-7, with TRBD1 matching over 8 bases. CDR3 length: 12 amino acids. With 4 bases clipped from V and 11 bases from J, the junction kept 8 bases outside the gene matches. Per germline, CDR1 SGHKS and CDR2 YYEKEE (reference sequence). The CDR3 DNA is TGTGCCAGCAGCCCCGGACAGGGAAAGAAGTACTTC. Amino acids: CASSPGQGKKYF.